The next 5 T cell receptor beta chains were all read from a single sample in a study of T-cell memory formation after mild COVID-19. One entry per CDR3 protein, called by TCRdb with MiXCR from the 5' RACE reads. This table has around 200,000 distinct CDR3 sequences, 10% to 13% appearing once. Sequenced: PBMCs or a T cell subset sorted from them (not recorded which). The receptors stem from a man between 18 and 29 years old who had mild COVID-19 (a few samples of this study predate the infection). Cell type and time point are not known.

This clonotype was observed a handful of times. This chain joins TRBV3-1 and TRBJ1-5; 7 bases align to TRBD1. Trimming at V came to 0 bases and at J to 7 bases, leaving 6 bases not matched to a gene. The germline CDR1 and CDR2 sequences are LGHDT and YNNKEL (reference sequence). The CDR3 loop spans 15 amino acids. CDR3 coding DNA: TGTGCCAGCAGCCAAGACTGGGCAGGGGGGCAGCCCCAGCATTTT. Translating gives CASSQDWAGGQPQHF.

This clonotype was counted only a few times. The CDR3 bases are TGTGCCAGCAGCTTAGTTGGAGGGGCCGGAATAAACATTCAGTACTTC. Translated, it gives CASSLVGGAGINIQYF. The rearrangement links TRBV7-2 to TRBJ2-4; D is possibly TRBD2 (6 bases). The CDR3 contains 16 residues. The V end lost 1 base, the J end lost 6 bases, and 16 bases lay between the germline ends. Germline CDR1 is SGHTA and CDR2 is FQGNSA.

The CDR3 loop is CATSGTGLSGANVLTF. DNA of the CDR3: TGTGCCACCAGTGGTACAGGGCTCTCTGGGGCCAACGTCCTGACTTTC. The J gene is TRBJ2-6, the V gene TRBV24-1; perhaps TRBD1 as D (6 bases). Per germline, CDR1 KGHDR and CDR2 SFDVKD. V was trimmed by 5 bases and J by 0 bases, leaving 10 bases between them. This CDR3 spans 16 amino acids.

The sample holds a few counts of this clonotype. This chain joins TRBV20-1 and TRBJ2-2; a weak D match, TRBD1 (5 bases). The CDR3 is made up of 14 amino acids. Germline V gene data show CDR1 as DFQATT and CDR2 as SNEGSKA (reference sequence). Trimming shortened V by 2 bases and J by 4 bases, and 11 bases separated the two germline ends. The CDR3 reads CSARRTRGTGELFF. CDR3 bases: TGCAGTGCTAGAAGGACACGTGGCACCGGGGAGCTGTTTTTT.

The rearrangement joins TRBV7-9 to TRBJ1-1; D uncertain. The CDR3 covers 13 residues. V lost 6 bases and J lost 4, with 12 bases in between. Germline V gene data show CDR1 as SEHNR and CDR2 as FQNEAQ (reference sequence). The CDR3 DNA reads as TGTGCCAGCAGGGCCCTATGGGGCACTGAAGCTTTCTTT. Translation gives CASRALWGTEAFF.